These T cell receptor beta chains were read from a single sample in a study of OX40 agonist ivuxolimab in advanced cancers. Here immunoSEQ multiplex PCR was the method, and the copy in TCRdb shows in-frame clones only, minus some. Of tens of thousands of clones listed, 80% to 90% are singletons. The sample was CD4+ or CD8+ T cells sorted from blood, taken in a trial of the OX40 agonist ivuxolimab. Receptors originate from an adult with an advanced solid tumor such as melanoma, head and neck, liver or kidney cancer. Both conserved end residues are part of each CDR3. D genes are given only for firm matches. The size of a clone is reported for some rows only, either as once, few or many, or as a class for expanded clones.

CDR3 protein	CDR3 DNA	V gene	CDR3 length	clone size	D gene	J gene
CASSPKRGGSYEQYF	TGTGCCAGCTCACCAAAGCGGGGGGGCTCCTACGAGCAGTACTTC	TRBV18	15	-	TRBD2	TRBJ2-7
CASRSTGSTYEQYF	TGTGCCAGCAGATCGACAGGATCCACCTACGAGCAGTACTTC	TRBV5-4	14	-	-	TRBJ2-7
CASSQLAGGPYEQYF	TGTGCCAGTAGTCAATTAGCGGGAGGTCCCTACGAGCAGTACTTC	TRBV19	15	-	TRBD2	TRBJ2-7
CASSYIQGYQETQYF	TGTGCCAGCAGTTACATACAGGGTTACCAAGAGACCCAGTACTTC	TRBV6-5	15	-	-	TRBJ2-5
CAKTRNTGELFF	TGTGCCAAAACTAGAAACACCGGGGAGCTGTTTTTT	TRBV5-5	12	-	-	TRBJ2-2
CAITSGSGETQYF	TGTGCCATTACAAGCGGGAGTGGAGAGACCCAGTACTTC	TRBV28	13	-	TRBD2	TRBJ2-5
CASSASPGWDTQYF	TGCGCCAGCAGCGCGTCCCCCGGGTGGGATACGCAGTATTTT	TRBV4-1	14	-	-	TRBJ2-3
CASSVAGGDTSYNEQFF	TGTGCCAGCAGCGTCGCCGGGGGGGATACCTCCTACAATGAGCAGTTCTTC	TRBV9	17	-	TRBD2	TRBJ2-1
CASSMTSGRFRDEQFF	TGCGCCAGCAGCATGACTAGCGGGAGATTCCGGGATGAGCAGTTCTTC	TRBV5-1	16	once	TRBD2	TRBJ2-1
CASSDGTPYEQYF	TGTGCCAGCAGTGATGGGACTCCCTACGAGCAGTACTTC	TRBV6-1	13	-	-	TRBJ2-7
CASSYAGRLTPTDTQYF	TGTGCCAGTAGTTATGCAGGCCGACTTACCCCGACAGATACGCAGTATTTT	TRBV19	17	few	-	TRBJ2-3
CASSQVGRGGYNEQFF	TGTGCCAGCAGCCAAGTGGGCAGGGGGGGCTACAATGAGCAGTTCTTC	TRBV14	16	once	-	TRBJ2-1
CASSEMRRYNEQFF	TGTGCCAGCAGTGAAATGCGACGGTACAATGAGCAGTTCTTC	TRBV6-1	14	few	-	TRBJ2-1
CASSVGGVSADTQYF	TGTGCCAGCAGCGTAGGTGGGGTTTCCGCAGATACGCAGTATTTT	TRBV9	15	-	-	TRBJ2-3
CAISPLYRTGGHEQYF	TGTGCCATCAGTCCTCTTTACCGGACAGGGGGGCACGAGCAGTACTTC	TRBV10-3	16	-	TRBD1	TRBJ2-7
CSVELAGGRDEQFF	TGCAGCGTTGAATTAGCGGGAGGCCGGGATGAGCAGTTCTTC	TRBV29-1	14	once	TRBD2	TRBJ2-1